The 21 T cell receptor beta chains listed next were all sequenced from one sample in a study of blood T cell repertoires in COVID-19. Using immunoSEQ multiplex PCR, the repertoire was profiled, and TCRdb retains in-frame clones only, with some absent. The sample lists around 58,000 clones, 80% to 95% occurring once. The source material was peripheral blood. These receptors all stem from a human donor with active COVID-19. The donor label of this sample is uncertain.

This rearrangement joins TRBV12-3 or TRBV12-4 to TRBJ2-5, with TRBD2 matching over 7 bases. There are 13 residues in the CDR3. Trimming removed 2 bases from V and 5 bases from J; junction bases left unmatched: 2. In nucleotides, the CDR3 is TGTGCCAGCAGTTTATGGGGAGGGGAGACCCAGTACTTC. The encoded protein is CASSLWGGETQYF.

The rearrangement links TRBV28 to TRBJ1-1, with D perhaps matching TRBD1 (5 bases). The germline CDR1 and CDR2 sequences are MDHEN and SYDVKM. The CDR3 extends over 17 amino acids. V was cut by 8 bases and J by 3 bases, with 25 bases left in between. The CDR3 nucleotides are TGTGCCAGCCTTCGACCTTACAACGGACTAGGGGACACTGAAGCTTTCTTT. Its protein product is CASLRPYNGLGDTEAFF.

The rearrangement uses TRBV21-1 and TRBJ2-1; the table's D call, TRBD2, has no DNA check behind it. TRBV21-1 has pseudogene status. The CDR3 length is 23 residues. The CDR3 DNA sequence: TGTGCCAGCAGCAAAGGATCCCCGGGACTAGCGGGGCCGGCGCGGTGGGGTTACAATGAGCAGTTCTTC. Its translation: CASSKGSPGLAGPARWGYNEQFF.

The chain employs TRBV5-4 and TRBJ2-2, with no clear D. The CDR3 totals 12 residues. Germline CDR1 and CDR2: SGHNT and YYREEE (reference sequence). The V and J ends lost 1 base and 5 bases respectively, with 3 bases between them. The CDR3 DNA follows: TGTGCCAGCAGCTTGCTGACCGGGGAGCTGTTTTTT. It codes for CASSLLTGELFF.

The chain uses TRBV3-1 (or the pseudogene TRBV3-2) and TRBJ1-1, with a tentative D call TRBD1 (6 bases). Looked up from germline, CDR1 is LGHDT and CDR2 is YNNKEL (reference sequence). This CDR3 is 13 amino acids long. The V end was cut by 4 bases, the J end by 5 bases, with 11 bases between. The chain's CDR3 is CASSPTGNTEAFF. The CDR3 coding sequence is TGTGCCAGCAGCCCGACAGGAAATACTGAAGCTTTCTTT.

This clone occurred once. The CDR3, as DNA: TGCAGCGTTGAGGAGGGGGCCAAGGGCTACACCTTC. It codes for CSVEEGAKGYTF. The chain combines TRBV29-1 with TRBJ1-2; 7 nucleotides agree with TRBD1. Unmatched junction bases numbered 6, after V lost 3 bases and J lost 8 bases. CDR1 and CDR2 from the germline V gene are SQVTM and ANQGSEA. There are 12 residues in the CDR3.

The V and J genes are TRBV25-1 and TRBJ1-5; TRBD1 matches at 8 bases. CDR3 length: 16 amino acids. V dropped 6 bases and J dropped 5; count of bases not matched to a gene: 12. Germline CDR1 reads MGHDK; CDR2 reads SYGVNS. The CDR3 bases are TGTGCCAGCAGGGCCGAGGGCAGGGGGCTCTATCAGCCCCAGCATTTT. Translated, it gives CASRAEGRGLYQPQHF.

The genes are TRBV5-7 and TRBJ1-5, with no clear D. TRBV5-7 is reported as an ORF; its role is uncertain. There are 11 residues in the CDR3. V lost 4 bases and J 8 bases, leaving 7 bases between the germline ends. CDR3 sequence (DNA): TGTGCCAGCAGCCGGAGGGAGCCCCAGCATTTT. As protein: CASSRREPQHF.

DNA for the CDR3: TGTGCCAGCAGCTCCCGGGGTTCTGGGGCCAACGTCCTGACTTTC. It encodes CASSSRGSGANVLTF. The rearrangement joins TRBV7-8 to TRBJ2-6; TRBD2 might be the D (5 bases). The CDR3 totals 15 residues. CDR1 SGHVS and CDR2 FQNEAQ come from the germline V gene. Trimming took 4 bases from V and 1 from J, leaving 8 bases between them.

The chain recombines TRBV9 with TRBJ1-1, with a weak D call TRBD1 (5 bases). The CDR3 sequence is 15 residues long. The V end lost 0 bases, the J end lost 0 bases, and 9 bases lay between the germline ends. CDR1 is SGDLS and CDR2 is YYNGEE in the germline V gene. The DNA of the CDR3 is TGTGCCAGCAGCGTAGCGGGGGTAATGAACACTGAAGCTTTCTTT. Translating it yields CASSVAGVMNTEAFF. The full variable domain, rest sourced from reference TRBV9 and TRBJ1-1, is DSGVTQTPKHLITATGQRVTLRCSPRSGDLSVYWYQQSLDQGLQFLIQYYNGEERAKGNILERFSAQQFPDLHSELNLSSLELGDSALYFCASSVAGVMNTEAFFGQGTRLTVV.

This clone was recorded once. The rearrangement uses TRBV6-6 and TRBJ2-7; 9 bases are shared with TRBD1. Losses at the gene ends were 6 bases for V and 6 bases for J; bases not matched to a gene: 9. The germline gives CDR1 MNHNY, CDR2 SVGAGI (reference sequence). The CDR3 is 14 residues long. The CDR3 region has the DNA TGTGCCAGCAGCGTCCCGGGACAGGGAACCGAGCAGTACTTC. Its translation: CASSVPGQGTEQYF.

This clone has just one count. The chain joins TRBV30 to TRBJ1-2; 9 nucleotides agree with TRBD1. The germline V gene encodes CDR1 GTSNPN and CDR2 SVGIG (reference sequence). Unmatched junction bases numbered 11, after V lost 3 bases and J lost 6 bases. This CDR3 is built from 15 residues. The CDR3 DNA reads TGTGCCTGGAGGGGGGTGGGACAGGGACTGAATGGCTACACCTTC. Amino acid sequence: CAWRGVGQGLNGYTF.

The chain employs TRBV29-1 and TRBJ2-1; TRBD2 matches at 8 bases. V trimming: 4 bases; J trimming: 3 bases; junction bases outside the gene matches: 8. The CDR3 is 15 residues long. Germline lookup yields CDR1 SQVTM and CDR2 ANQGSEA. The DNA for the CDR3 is TGCAGCGTTGCCAGAACGGGAGGGATCTACAATGAGCAGTTCTTC. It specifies CSVARTGGIYNEQFF.

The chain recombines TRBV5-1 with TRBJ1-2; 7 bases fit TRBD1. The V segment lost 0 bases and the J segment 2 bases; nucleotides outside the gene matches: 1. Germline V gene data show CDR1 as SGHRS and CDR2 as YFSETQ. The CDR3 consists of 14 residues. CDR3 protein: CASSLDRGNYGYTF. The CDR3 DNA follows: TGCGCCAGCAGCTTGGACAGGGGAAACTATGGCTACACCTTC.

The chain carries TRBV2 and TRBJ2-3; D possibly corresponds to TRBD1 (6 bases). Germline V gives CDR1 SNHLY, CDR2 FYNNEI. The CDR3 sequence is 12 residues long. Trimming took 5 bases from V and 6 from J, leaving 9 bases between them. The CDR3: CASSHRVDTQYF. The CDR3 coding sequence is TGTGCCAGCAGTCACAGGGTTGATACGCAGTATTTT. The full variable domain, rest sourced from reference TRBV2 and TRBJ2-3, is EPEVTQTPSHQVTQMGQEVILRCVPISNHLYFYWYRQILGQKVEFLVSFYNNEISEKSEIFDDQFSVERPDGSNFTLKIRSTKLEDSAMYFCASSHRVDTQYFGPGTRLTVL.

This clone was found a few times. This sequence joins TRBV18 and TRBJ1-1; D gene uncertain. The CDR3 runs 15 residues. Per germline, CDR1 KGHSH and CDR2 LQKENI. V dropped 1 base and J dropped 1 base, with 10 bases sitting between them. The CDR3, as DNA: TGTGCCAGCTCACCACAACAACGGGAGAACACTGAAGCTTTCTTT. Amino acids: CASSPQQRENTEAFF.

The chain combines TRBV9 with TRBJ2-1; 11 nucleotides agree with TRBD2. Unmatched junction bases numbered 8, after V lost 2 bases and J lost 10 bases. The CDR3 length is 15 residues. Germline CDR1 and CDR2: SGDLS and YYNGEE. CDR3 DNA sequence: TGTGCCAGCAGCGTTCGGCCGGGACTAGCGGCGGAGCAGTTCTTC. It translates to CASSVRPGLAAEQFF.

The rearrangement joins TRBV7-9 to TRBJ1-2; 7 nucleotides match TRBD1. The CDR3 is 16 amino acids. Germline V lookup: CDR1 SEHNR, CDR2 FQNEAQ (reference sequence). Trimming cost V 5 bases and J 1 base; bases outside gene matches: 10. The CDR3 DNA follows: TGTGCCAGCAGCGATGGACAGGTTTGGTTTAACTATGGCTACACCTTC. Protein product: CASSDGQVWFNYGYTF.

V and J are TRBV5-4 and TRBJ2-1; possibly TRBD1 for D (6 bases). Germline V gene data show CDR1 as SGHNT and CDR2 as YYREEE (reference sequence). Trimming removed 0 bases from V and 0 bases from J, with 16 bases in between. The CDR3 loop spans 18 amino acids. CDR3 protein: CASSLGYLRGPSYNEQFF. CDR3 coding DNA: TGTGCCAGCAGCTTGGGGTACCTCAGGGGCCCCTCCTACAATGAGCAGTTCTTC.

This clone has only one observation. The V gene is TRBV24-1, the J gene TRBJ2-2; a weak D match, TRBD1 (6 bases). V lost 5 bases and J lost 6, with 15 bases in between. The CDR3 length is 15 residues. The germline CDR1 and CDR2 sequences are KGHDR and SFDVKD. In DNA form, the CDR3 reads TGTGCCACCAGTGGGGGCCGGGACATCGCCGGGGAGCTGTTTTTT. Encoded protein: CATSGGRDIAGELFF.

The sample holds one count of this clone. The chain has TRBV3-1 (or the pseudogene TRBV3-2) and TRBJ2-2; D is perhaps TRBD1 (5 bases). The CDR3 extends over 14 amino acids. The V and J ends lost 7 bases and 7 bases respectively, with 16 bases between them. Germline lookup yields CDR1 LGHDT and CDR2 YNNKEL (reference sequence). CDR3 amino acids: CASNRQTGGGELFF. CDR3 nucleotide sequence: TGTGCCAGCAACCGACAGACTGGCGGCGGGGAGCTGTTTTTT.